Below, 29 T cell receptor beta chains from the same sample are listed, as sequenced in a study of long-term antiretroviral therapy in people with HIV. Survey-level immunoSEQ v3.0 assays were run. Sequenced by immunoSEQ multiplex PCR; TCRdb stores in-frame clones only, minus some. The sample includes around 23,000 clones, 80% to 85% of them seen just once. The sequencing used unsorted PBMCs, collected at the start of antiretroviral therapy, before treatment. Receptor source: a woman aged 18-35 years with HIV.

CDR3 DNA sequence: TGTGCCAGCACCCTAGCGGCCGAAAGTCCGTTCTTC. It yields the protein CASTLAAESPFF. The gene calls are TRBV28 and TRBJ2-1, with 7 nucleotides matching TRBD2. After removal of 7 bases from V and 15 bases from J, the junction contained 12 bases not matched to a gene. This CDR3 contains 12 residues. Germline V gene data show CDR1 as MDHEN and CDR2 as SYDVKM.

This chain links TRBV25-1 with TRBJ2-5, with D possibly being TRBD2 (7 bases). The germline V gene has CDR1 MGHDK and CDR2 SYGVNS. The V and J ends lost 7 bases and 4 bases respectively, with 22 bases between them. This CDR3 comprises 16 residues. The CDR3 bases are TGTGCCAGCACCCATTTGGGGGGGGGCCTCAGAGAGACCCAGTACTTC. Translation: CASTHLGGGLRETQYF. Full variable domain (remainder filled in from reference TRBV25-1 and TRBJ2-5): EADIYQTPRYLVIGTGKKITLECSQTMGHDKMYWYQQDPGMELHLIHYSYGVNSTEKGDLSSESTVSRIRTEHFPLTLESARPSHTSQYLCASTHLGGGLRETQYFGPGTRLLVL.

The gene calls are TRBV9 and TRBJ2-3; D remains ambiguous. This CDR3 is 13 amino acids long. Germline V gene lookup returns CDR1 SGDLS and CDR2 YYNGEE. Trimming took 2 bases from V and 4 from J, leaving 8 bases between them. CDR3 bases: TGTGCCAGCAGCGTTTTTGACTCAGATACGCAGTATTTT. It codes for CASSVFDSDTQYF.

V usage is TRBV7-2 and J usage is TRBJ1-5; no definite D call. The CDR3 spans 13 residues. Trimming shortened V by 5 bases and J by 9 bases, and 14 bases separated the two germline ends. Germline CDR1 SGHTA, CDR2 FQGNSA. As DNA, the CDR3 is TGTGCCAGCAGCCCCGGCGTCGCGCGGCCCCAGCATTTT. It translates to CASSPGVARPQHF.

The chain has TRBV5-1 and TRBJ1-4, with no clear D. The CDR3 runs to 13 residues. V lost 7 bases and J lost 5, with 12 bases in between. In germline, CDR1 is SGHRS, CDR2 YFSETQ. The DNA of the CDR3 is TGCGCCAGCTGTTTAGGCTCGAATGAAAAACTGTTTTTT. As protein: CASCLGSNEKLFF.

The rearrangement uses TRBV27 and TRBJ1-1; D is ambiguous. The CDR3 is 15 residues long. The V gene's germline CDR1 is MNHEY and CDR2 SMNVEV (reference sequence). V lost 4 bases and J 1 base, leaving 13 bases between the germline ends. The CDR3 coding sequence is TGTGCCAGCAGTTCCCTCGGTGCAGGGAACACTGAAGCTTTCTTT. Protein: CASSSLGAGNTEAFF.

V usage is TRBV13 and J usage is TRBJ2-1; 9 positions match TRBD1. The CDR3 length is 15 residues. With V trimmed by 5 bases and J by 0 bases, 2 bases remained unmatched. Germline V CDR1 and CDR2: PRHDT, FYEKMQ (reference sequence). The DNA of the CDR3 is TGTGCCAGCAGCCAACAGGGGGCCTCCTACAATGAGCAGTTCTTC. Its translation: CASSQQGASYNEQFF.

Worth noting for this clone: The junction departs from the called germline gene at one end, perhaps through a read error. The chain is built from TRBV29-1 and TRBJ1-2; unclear D gene. CDR3 length equals 12 residues. Germline-derived CDR1 and CDR2 are SQVTM and ANQGSEA. The CDR3, as DNA: TGCAGCGTTGAGAACAGTACCTATCGCTACACCTTC. It encodes CSVENSTYRYTF. Using reference TRBV29-1 and TRBJ1-2 for the parts outside the CDR3, the full variable domain is SAVISQKPSRDICQRGTSLTIQCQVDSQVTMMFWYRQQPGQSLTLIATANQGSEATYESGFVIDKFPISRPNLTFSTLTVSNMSPEDSSIYLCSVENSTYRYTFGSGTRLTVV.

This chain uses TRBV5-1 with TRBJ2-3, with a possible D match to TRBD2 (5 bases). Between the trimmed V and J ends, which lost 4 bases and 3 bases, there was a span of 9 bases. CDR1 and CDR2 (germline): SGHRS, YFSETQ. The length of the CDR3 is 13 residues. The CDR3 is CASSTGETDTQYF. The CDR3 DNA follows: TGCGCCAGCAGCACCGGGGAAACAGATACGCAGTATTTT.

The rearrangement uses TRBV6-5 and TRBJ1-1; no clear D gene. The V gene lost 5 bases and the J gene lost 5 bases, with 6 bases spanning the gap. The CDR3 has 11 residues. Germline V gene sequence: CDR1 MNHEY, CDR2 SVGAGI. CDR3 amino acids: CASSAGTEAFF. The CDR3 DNA reads as TGTGCCAGCAGTGCGGGGACTGAAGCTTTCTTT.

This clone has a single count. The chain uses TRBV30 and TRBJ1-1; 7 positions match TRBD1. The CDR3 runs 14 residues. In germline, CDR1 is GTSNPN, CDR2 SVGIG (reference sequence). The V and J ends lost 6 bases and 6 bases, in that order; junction bases with no gene match: 13. The CDR3 protein is CACLTGLMGPEAFF. The DNA of the CDR3 is TGTGCCTGTTTGACAGGGCTTATGGGACCTGAAGCTTTCTTT.

The chain combines TRBV13 with TRBJ2-7; TRBD1 matches at 9 bases. CDR3 length: 16 residues. The V and J ends lost 5 bases and 4 bases, in that order; junction bases with no gene match: 12. Per germline, CDR1 PRHDT and CDR2 FYEKMQ (reference sequence). In DNA, the CDR3 is TGTGCCAGCAGCAGCCGGGACAGGGACCTAGGGTACGAGCAGTACTTC. As protein: CASSSRDRDLGYEQYF.

The V gene is TRBV7-2, the J gene TRBJ2-7, with TRBD1 identical over 8 bases. Germline assignment: CDR1 SGHTA and CDR2 FQGNSA. The length of the CDR3 is 14 residues. Trimming cost V 4 bases and J 3 bases; bases outside gene matches: 5. CDR3: CASSYRDRSYEQYF. The DNA for the CDR3 is TGTGCCAGCAGCTACCGGGACAGGAGCTACGAGCAGTACTTC.

The chain is built from TRBV11-2 and TRBJ2-1; no definite D call. The CDR3 contains 15 residues. The V gene's germline CDR1 is SGHAT and CDR2 FQNNGV. V shed 1 base and J shed 0 bases, with 7 bases lying between them. CDR3: CASSLGSGSYNEQFF. The CDR3 nucleotides are TGTGCCAGCAGCTTAGGGTCGGGCTCCTACAATGAGCAGTTCTTC.

The V and J genes are TRBV6-6 and TRBJ1-4, with unresolved D. This CDR3 is built from 15 residues. V was clipped by 2 bases and J by 7 bases, with 14 bases between them. The germline V gene has CDR1 MNHNY and CDR2 SVGAGI (reference sequence). The CDR3, as DNA: TGTGCCAGCAGTTACGCTGGGGAGTTTGGTGAAAAACTGTTTTTT. It encodes CASSYAGEFGEKLFF.

For the CDR3, the DNA is TGCAGCGCCCGGACAGGGGGCGATTCACCCCTCCACTTT. Amino acids: CSARTGGDSPLHF. The rearrangement joins TRBV29-1 to TRBJ1-6; 11 positions match TRBD1. This CDR3 has 13 amino acids. V lost 7 bases, J lost 8 bases, and 4 bases stayed unmatched. From germline, CDR1 is SQVTM and CDR2 ANQGSEA.

CDR3 coding DNA: TGCAGCGCCCAGAGGGGGGAAACAAACACTGAAGCTTTCTTT. This gives the protein CSAQRGETNTEAFF. The gene calls are TRBV29-1 and TRBJ1-1; D perhaps matches TRBD1 (6 bases). Trimming stripped 7 bases from V and 2 bases from J, with 17 bases between. CDR3 size: 14 residues. CDR1 is SQVTM, CDR2 ANQGSEA, per germline.

In DNA, the CDR3 is TGTGCCAGCTCACCAGCTGGACAGGGAGGTCCTCAGCCCCAGCATTTT. It codes for CASSPAGQGGPQPQHF. This chain connects TRBV18 to TRBJ1-5; 8 bases are shared with TRBD1. CDR1 and CDR2 from the germline V gene are KGHSH and LQKENI. CDR3 length equals 16 residues. J was trimmed by 6 bases and V by 2 bases; bases with no gene match: 9. The entire variable domain, with the rest obtained from reference TRBV18 and TRBJ1-5, is as follows: NAGVMQNPRHLVRRRGQEARLRCSPMKGHSHVYWYRQLPEEGLKFMVYLQKENIIDESGMPKERFSAEFPKEGPSILRIQQVVRGDSAAYFCASSPAGQGGPQPQHFGDGTRLSIL.

The chain's CDR3 is CASSVEERVTGANNEKLFF. DNA of the CDR3: TGTGCCAGCAGCGTAGAGGAGAGGGTAACAGGGGCAAATAATGAAAAACTGTTTTTT. The chain joins TRBV9 to TRBJ1-4; 7 nucleotides align to TRBD1. The CDR3 has 19 amino acids. V was clipped by 0 bases and J by 4 bases; unmatched bases: 15. Germline V gene data show CDR1 as SGDLS and CDR2 as YYNGEE.

This clone was detected once. This chain links TRBV7-8 with TRBJ1-2, with D unresolved. V gave up 5 bases and J gave up 2 bases, with 12 bases separating them. CDR1 and CDR2 from the germline V gene are SGHVS and FQNEAQ. The CDR3 spans 14 residues. The CDR3 protein is CASSPQTGNYGYTF. DNA for the CDR3: TGTGCCAGCAGCCCTCAGACGGGGAACTATGGCTACACCTTC.

V usage is TRBV7-8 and J usage is TRBJ2-3; 8 nucleotides line up with TRBD2. J was trimmed by 3 bases and V by 2 bases; bases with no gene match: 4. CDR3 length equals 15 residues. Germline values: CDR1 SGHVS, CDR2 FQNEAQ. The CDR3 protein is CASSLSGSYTDTQYF. CDR3 DNA sequence: TGTGCCAGCAGCTTAAGCGGGAGTTATACAGATACGCAGTATTTT. The full variable domain, its missing parts supplied by reference TRBV7-8 and TRBJ2-3, is GAGVSQSPRYKVAKRGQDVALRCDPISGHVSLFWYQQALGQGPEFLTYFQNEAQLDKSGLPSDRFFAERPEGSVSTLKIQRTQQEDSAVYLCASSLSGSYTDTQYFGPGTRLTVL.

This chain joins TRBV12-2 and TRBJ2-3; TRBD1, the table's D call, lacks a check against the DNA. TRBV12-2 is classified as a pseudogene. The CDR3 loop spans 12 amino acids. This CDR3 is CASRLDRGPTYF. The CDR3, as DNA: TGTGCAAGTCGCTTGGACAGGGGGCCCACGTATTTT.

This clone has just a few counts. J is TRBJ1-5 and V is TRBV29-1, with no clear D. Trimming removed 6 bases at V and 5 bases at J, with 14 bases between. This CDR3 has 13 amino acids. CDR1 SQVTM and CDR2 ANQGSEA come from the germline V gene. Here the CDR3 reads CSVGETQDQPQHF. The CDR3 nucleotides read TGCAGCGTGGGTGAGACACAAGATCAGCCCCAGCATTTT.

This clone occurred a few times. The chain is built from TRBV5-1 and TRBJ2-2; D uncertain. Germline V lookup: CDR1 SGHRS, CDR2 YFSETQ. V was trimmed by 0 bases and J by 4 bases, leaving 10 bases between them. CDR3 length: 15 residues. The CDR3 sequence is CASSLEEISTGELFF. For the CDR3, the DNA is TGCGCCAGCAGCTTGGAAGAGATTAGCACCGGGGAGCTGTTTTTT.

The chain uses TRBV5-1 and TRBJ1-2; D uncertain. Germline V gene sequence: CDR1 SGHRS, CDR2 YFSETQ. The CDR3 loop spans 12 amino acids. Trimming removed 4 bases at V and 3 bases at J, with 7 bases between. This CDR3 reads CASSVSDYGYTF. CDR3 DNA: TGCGCCAGCAGCGTCAGCGACTATGGCTACACCTTC.

The chain employs TRBV19 and TRBJ1-1; 8 bases line up with TRBD1. Germline values: CDR1 LNHDA, CDR2 SQIVND (reference sequence). The CDR3 totals 17 residues. The J segment lost 0 bases and the V segment lost 3 bases, leaving 9 bases of the junction unmatched. The CDR3 spells CASSMVYRTGLNTEAFF. The CDR3 bases are TGTGCCAGTAGTATGGTCTATAGGACAGGGCTGAACACTGAAGCTTTCTTT.

The CDR3 reads CASSLAGGNTIYF. In DNA form, the CDR3 reads TGTGCCAGCAGCTTAGCAGGGGGAAACACCATATATTTT. The genes are TRBV7-9 and TRBJ1-3; D uncertain. Trimming shortened V by 0 bases and J by 4 bases, and 4 bases separated the two germline ends. Germline values: CDR1 SEHNR, CDR2 FQNEAQ (reference sequence). The CDR3 sequence is 13 residues long.

The chain joins TRBV19 to TRBJ1-5; maybe TRBD1 (5 bases). In germline, CDR1 is LNHDA, CDR2 SQIVND (reference sequence). V dropped 5 bases and J dropped 6 bases, with 23 bases sitting between them. This CDR3 region has 17 residues. CDR3 coding DNA: TGTGCCAGTAGTGCGAACTCGGACACTCGACCGGGTCAGCCCCAGCATTTT. It translates to CASSANSDTRPGQPQHF.

V is TRBV28 and J is TRBJ2-4; 8 nucleotides line up with TRBD1. The CDR3 runs to 12 residues. V was clipped by 11 bases and J by 6 bases; unmatched bases: 6. The V gene's germline CDR1 is MDHEN and CDR2 SYDVKM. For the CDR3, the DNA is TGTGCCGGCCAGGGGACAGGAAACATTCAGTACTTC. This translates into CAGQGTGNIQYF.